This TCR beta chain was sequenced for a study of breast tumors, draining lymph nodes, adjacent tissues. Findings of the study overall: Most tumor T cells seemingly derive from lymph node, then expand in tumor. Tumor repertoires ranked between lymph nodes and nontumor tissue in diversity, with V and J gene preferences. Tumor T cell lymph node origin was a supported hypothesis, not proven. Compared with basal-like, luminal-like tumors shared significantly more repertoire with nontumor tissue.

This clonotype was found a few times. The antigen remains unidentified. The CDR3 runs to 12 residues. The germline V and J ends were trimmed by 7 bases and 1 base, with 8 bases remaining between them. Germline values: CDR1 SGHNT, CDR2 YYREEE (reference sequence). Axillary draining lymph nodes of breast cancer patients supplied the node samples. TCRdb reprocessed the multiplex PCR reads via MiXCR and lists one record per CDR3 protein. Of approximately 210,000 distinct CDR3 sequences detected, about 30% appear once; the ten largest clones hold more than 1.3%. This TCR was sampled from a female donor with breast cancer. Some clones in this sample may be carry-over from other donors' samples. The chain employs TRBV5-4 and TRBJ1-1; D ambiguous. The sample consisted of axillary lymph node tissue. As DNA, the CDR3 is TGTGCCAGCGGGCCAAGGAACACTGAAGCTTTCTTT. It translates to CASGPRNTEAFF. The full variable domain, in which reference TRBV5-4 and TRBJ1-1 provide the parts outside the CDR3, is ETGVTQSPTHLIKTRGQQVTLRCSSQSGHNTVSWYQQALGQGPQFIFQYYREEENGRGNFPPRFSGLQFPNYSSELNVNALELDDSALYLCASGPRNTEAFFGQGTRLTVV.